Included here is one T cell receptor beta chain sequence, with context. These data belong to a study of CD8 T cells in Susac syndrome. From blood CD8+ and CD4+ T cells, TCR beta sequences were generated. The CDR3 totals 11 residues. The V and J ends lost 7 bases and 1 base respectively, with 7 bases between them. The germline V gene has CDR1 SQVTM and CDR2 ANQGSEA. Random hexamers were used to reverse transcribe the RNA input (0.5 to 1 ug). Via MiXCR, TCRdb re-called the immunoSEQ multiplex PCR reads, giving one row per CDR3 protein. Among around 200,000 distinct CDR3 sequences listed, 85% to 95% were seen once.

This chain connects TRBV29-1 to TRBJ1-2, with D perhaps matching TRBD1 (5 bases). The sequence derives from a human donor with multiple sclerosis. Input material: CD4+ T cells from PBMCs. DNA for the CDR3: TGCAGCGCGGACATTAACTATGGCTACACCTTC. Translating gives CSADINYGYTF. Using reference TRBV29-1 and TRBJ1-2 for the parts outside the CDR3, the full variable domain is SAVISQKPSRDICQRGTSLTIQCQVDSQVTMMFWYRQQPGQSLTLIATANQGSEATYESGFVIDKFPISRPNLTFSTLTVSNMSPEDSSIYLCSADINYGYTFGSGTRLTVV.